This TCR beta chain is drawn from a study of T-cell memory formation after mild COVID-19. Study-level background: Largely donor-specific sequence clusters came from a couple of donors.

Researchers used 5'RACE with constant-segment primers to make TCR alpha and TCR beta cDNA libraries that carry sample barcodes and UMIs. TCRdb recomputed calls from the 5' RACE reads with MiXCR, one row per CDR3 protein. Here the sample spans some 250,000 distinct CDR3 sequences, roughly a tenth being singletons. The germline V gene encodes CDR1 SGHRS and CDR2 YFSETQ. The CDR3 has 16 residues. Trimming stripped 0 bases from V and 3 bases from J, with 16 bases between. This clonotype was counted a few times. The antigen remains undetermined. Study observations and caveats: Researchers found some responding clones in pre-infection memory, a sign that cross-reactive memory joined. Contracting clones localized mainly to CM and EM when CD4+ and mainly to EMRA when CD8+.

The chain has TRBV5-1 and TRBJ2-7; D not resolved. This clonotype was obtained from a man younger than 35 who had mild COVID-19 (a few samples of this study predate the infection). Cell type and time point are not known. Material: PBMCs or a T cell subset sorted from them (not recorded which). Here the CDR3 DNA reads TGCGCCAGCAGCTTGGGTACGGGCCACAACGTCTACGAGCAGTACTTC. Its translation: CASSLGTGHNVYEQYF.